The rows below give T cell receptor beta chains drawn from one sample of a study of OX40 agonist ivuxolimab in advanced cancers. The data were produced by immunoSEQ multiplex PCR, yet TCRdb's version contains in-frame clones alone and is incomplete. The repertoire has 50,000 to 70,000 clones, 85% to 90% of them found once; the top ten carry 14%. Sequencing was performed on CD4+ or CD8+ T cells sorted from blood, taken in a trial of the OX40 agonist ivuxolimab. These receptors were collected from an adult with an advanced solid tumor such as melanoma, head and neck, liver or kidney cancer. CDR3s include the opening cysteine and the closing phenylalanine or tryptophan. D genes are given only for firm matches. Size tells how often a clone was seen (once, few, many) or the class of an expanded clone, and some rows leave it out.

j_call v_call clone_size d_call cdr3_nt cdr3_aa
TRBJ1-5 TRBV28 NA NA TGTGCCAGCAGTTTCCTGCACAGACGGGATCAGCCCCAGCATTTT CASSFLHRRDQPQHF
TRBJ1-5 TRBV6-5 once NA TGTGCCAGCAGCCACAGGGGCAATCAGCCCCAGCATTTT CASSHRGNQPQHF
TRBJ2-3 TRBV19 NA NA TGTGCCAGTAGTCAGGCGGCAGATACGCAGTATTTT CASSQAADTQYF
TRBJ2-1 TRBV29-1 NA NA TGCAGCGTCCCGGGACTTCGTTACAATGAGCAGTTCTTC CSVPGLRYNEQFF
TRBJ2-7 TRBV5-4 NA TRBD2 TGTGCCAGCAGCCTGGGACTAGGGTACGAGCAGTACTTC CASSLGLGYEQYF
TRBJ2-1 TRBV27 once TRBD1 TGTGCCAGCGGGACAGGGGACGGGAATAATGAGCAGTTCTTC CASGTGDGNNEQFF
TRBJ1-2 TRBV28 NA NA TGTGCCACCGACGAACAGGGACCCTATGGCTACACCTTC CATDEQGPYGYTF
TRBJ2-7 TRBV5-1 NA NA TGCGCCAGCAGCTTGCGTTCCTTTTACGAGCAGTACTTC CASSLRSFYEQYF
TRBJ1-1 TRBV4-1 NA NA TGCGCCAGCAGCCAGGGGACCTATGAAGCTTTCTTT CASSQGTYEAFF
TRBJ2-3 TRBV29-1 NA TRBD2 TGCAGCGGTGTTAGCGGGAGAAGGGCAGATACGCAGTATTTT CSGVSGRRADTQYF
TRBJ2-2 TRBV27 NA TRBD2 TGTGCCAGCAGTTTAAGGACTAGCAGGGGCACCGGGGAGCTGTTTTTT CASSLRTSRGTGELFF
TRBJ2-3 TRBV13 once NA TGTGCCAGCAGCTATCCTGGGGACCCAGATACGCAGTATTTT CASSYPGDPDTQYF
TRBJ2-1 TRBV10-2 NA TRBD2 TGCGCCAGCAGTGAGGCTGTTACTCGACAAGGGAGGGATGAGCAGTTCTTC CASSEAVTRQGRDEQFF
TRBJ2-1 TRBV5-1 once NA TGCGCCAGCAGGGCGGGCGCCTACAATGAGCAGTTCTTC CASRAGAYNEQFF
TRBJ1-2 TRBV4-2 NA NA TGTGCCAGCAGCCAGGAAACAGCTAACTATGGCTACACCTTC CASSQETANYGYTF
TRBJ2-7 TRBV19 NA NA TGTGCCAGTAGTCCCAGCGGAGGAGCCTACGAGCAGTACTTC CASSPSGGAYEQYF
TRBJ2-1 TRBV5-1 medium-sized TRBD2 TGCGCCAGCAGCTATAGCGGGAGTGGGAATGAGCAGTTCTTC CASSYSGSGNEQFF
TRBJ2-7 TRBV7-7 NA NA TGTGCCAGCGGCGGCCCGCTGGGGGCTACCCCCTACGAGCAGTACTTC CASGGPLGATPYEQYF
TRBJ1-3 TRBV9 once NA TGTGCCAGCAGCGTCAGCTCTGGAAACACCATATATTTT CASSVSSGNTIYF
TRBJ1-2 TRBV9 NA TRBD1 TGTGCCAGCAGCGGATTTGGGACAGATGCTAACTATGGCTACACCTTC CASSGFGTDANYGYTF
TRBJ2-1 TRBV27 NA NA TGTGCCAGCAGCTATAGGGGACAAGGGATCGATGAGCAGTTCTTC CASSYRGQGIDEQFF
TRBJ2-5 TRBV4-1 NA NA TGCGCCAGCAGCCAAGCGGGCAGCGACCAAGAGACCCAGTACTTC CASSQAGSDQETQYF
TRBJ2-1 TRBV28 NA TRBD2 TGTGCCACTCGGCCGACTAGCGGGATCTACAATGAGCAGTTCTTC CATRPTSGIYNEQFF
TRBJ2-3 TRBV6-6 NA NA TGTGCCAGTAGGGCTAGCACAGATACGCAGTATTTT CASRASTDTQYF
TRBJ2-1 TRBV5-4 NA NA TGTGCCAGCAGCCCGCTAGCCTACAATGAGCAGTTCTTC CASSPLAYNEQFF
TRBJ1-1 TRBV27 NA NA TGTGCCAGCAGTTTAGCAGGGATAAACACTGAAGCTTTCTTT CASSLAGINTEAFF
TRBJ1-5 TRBV27 few NA TGTGCCACCGAGGGGAGGGTCAATCAGCCCCAGCATTTT CATEGRVNQPQHF
TRBJ2-5 TRBV29-1 NA NA TGCAGCGTTGTTGCTGATTGGAGTGAGACCCAGTACTTC CSVVADWSETQYF
TRBJ2-7 TRBV2 NA NA TGTGCCAGCAGTGAAGGATCACCAATCACCTACGAGCAGTACTTC CASSEGSPITYEQYF
TRBJ2-3 TRBV19 NA TRBD2 TGTGCCAGTACGACTAGCGGGGAGGTATATACGCAGTATTTT CASTTSGEVYTQYF
TRBJ2-1 TRBV27 NA TRBD2 TGTGCCAGCAGTTTCCTAGCGGGGACCGATGAGCAGTTCTTC CASSFLAGTDEQFF
TRBJ1-2 TRBV7-8 once NA TGTGCCAGCAGCTTACGGTCAGGACACCCGATTAGCTTC CASSLRSGHPISF
TRBJ2-7 TRBV19 NA NA TGTGCCAGTAGTAGTTTCCGCCGGGACATAAATTACGAGCAGTACTTC CASSSFRRDINYEQYF
TRBJ2-2 TRBV4-2 NA NA TGTGCCAGCAGCCAAGACGCGCAGGGATCTTATCCGGAGCTGTTTTTT CASSQDAQGSYPELFF
TRBJ2-7 TRBV6-1 NA NA TGTGCCAGCAGGCAGGGAGGAGTCTACGAGCAGTACTTC CASRQGGVYEQYF